The source of this T cell receptor (beta chain) is a study of blood T cell repertoires in COVID-19. Whole-study context: From T cells, B-cell-depleted T cells, or PBMCs came the material, which was cDNA or gDNA.

Profiling relied on immunoSEQ multiplex PCR, and the TCRdb table lists in-frame clones only, not all of them. The sample carries some 140,000 clones, about 80% recorded once. The J segment lost 1 base and the V segment lost 4 bases, leaving 9 bases of the junction unmatched. The CDR3 has 16 amino acids. Per the germline V gene, CDR1 is WNHNN and CDR2 is SYGVQD (reference sequence). V and J are TRBV10-1 and TRBJ1-2, with TRBD1 matching over 7 bases. The clonotype was recovered from a woman aged 55-70 years with COVID-19, enrolled during active disease. The specimen sequenced was peripheral blood. The CDR3, as DNA: TGCGCCAGCAGTGTGGTCGGGACAGCGAATAACTATGGCTACACCTTC. Encoded protein: CASSVVGTANNYGYTF.